The 9 T cell receptor beta chains below all came from one sample that was sequenced in a study of cytomegalovirus exposure and HLA in healthy donors. TCRdb's copy holds only in-frame clones and misses some; the assay was immunoSEQ multiplex PCR. The profile covers 180,000 or so clones, with around 86% appearing a single time and 2% to 3% taken by the ten largest. The specimen sequenced was PBMCs. These receptors all come from a man between 18 and 29 years old in good health and CMV-seropositive.

The rearrangement links TRBV5-8 to TRBJ1-3; D is unclear. The V end was cut by 4 bases, the J end by 11 bases, with 7 bases between. The CDR3 spans 10 residues. Germline V lookup: CDR1 SGHTS, CDR2 YDEGEE. The DNA of the CDR3 is TGTGCCAGCAGCCCCTCCGCCATATATTTT. Protein: CASSPSAIYF.

The DNA of the CDR3 is TGTGCCAGTAGTATCGGCGGTGGCTGGGGGGGCAATCAGCCCCAGCATTTT. Residues: CASSIGGGWGGNQPQHF. This chain uses TRBV19 with TRBJ1-5; possibly TRBD1 for D (5 bases). Per germline, CDR1 LNHDA and CDR2 SQIVND (reference sequence). V dropped 3 bases and J dropped 2 bases, with 17 bases sitting between them. This CDR3 contains 17 residues.

The chain employs TRBV5-1 and TRBJ2-1; 9 nucleotides align to TRBD1. V shed 9 bases and J 8 bases; nucleotides not matched to a gene: 15. Germline V gene data show CDR1 as SGHRS and CDR2 as YFSETQ. CDR3 length: 15 residues. The CDR3 loop is CATGRGQGVGDEQFF. For the CDR3, the DNA is TGCGCCACTGGAAGGGGACAGGGTGTCGGCGATGAGCAGTTCTTC.

The chain joins TRBV7-2 to TRBJ1-3; 7 positions match TRBD1. The CDR3 length is 15 residues. Germline V lookup: CDR1 SGHTA, CDR2 FQGNSA. Germline trimming cut 1 base from V and 7 bases from J; bases unmatched to any gene: 7. DNA for the CDR3: TGTGCCAGCAGCTTAGACAGGGGACCTCGGAACACCATATATTTT. Its translation is CASSLDRGPRNTIYF.

The chain uses TRBV4-2 and TRBJ2-3, with TRBD2 matching over 10 bases. This CDR3 has 17 residues. J was trimmed by 0 bases and V by 7 bases; bases with no gene match: 10. Per germline, CDR1 LGHNA and CDR2 YNFKEQ. This CDR3 reads CASNLNPGLASTDTQYF. The CDR3, as DNA: TGTGCCAGCAACCTAAATCCGGGACTAGCGAGCACAGATACGCAGTATTTT.

V is TRBV4-1 and J is TRBJ2-3; possibly TRBD2 for D (6 bases). V shed 2 bases and J shed 1 base, with 13 bases lying between them. The CDR3 consists of 16 residues. CDR1 is MGHRA, CDR2 YSYEKL, per germline. Written as DNA, the CDR3 is TGCGCCAGCAGCCAAAGGGAGCGGGTGCGCACAGATACGCAGTATTTT. This sequence encodes CASSQRERVRTDTQYF.

This clone is categorized as medium-sized. Relative to the germline gene, one junction end is altered; a read error may explain this. V gene TRBV2 combines with J gene TRBJ2-7; 10 bases agree with TRBD1. Germline CDR1 reads SNHLY; CDR2 reads FYNNEI. The CDR3 has 12 amino acids. CDR3 DNA: TGTGCCAGCAGGACGACCGGGACAGGGGATTCCTTC. Its translation: CASRTTGTGDSF.

CDR3 sequence (DNA): TGTGCCAGCAGCTCCTCAGACAGCTATGGCTACACCTTC. Its translation is CASSSSDSYGYTF. The chain links TRBV11-2 to TRBJ1-2; perhaps TRBD1 as D (5 bases). The CDR3 extends over 13 amino acids. From germline, CDR1 is SGHAT and CDR2 FQNNGV. V was shortened by 4 bases and J by 4 bases, with 10 bases between the two germline ends.

The chain's CDR3 is CASRPRGSLGNTIYF. Written as DNA, the CDR3 is TGTGCCAGTAGGCCCAGGGGCTCCCTTGGAAACACCATATATTTT. This chain joins TRBV19 and TRBJ1-3; a possible D gene is TRBD1 (6 bases). CDR3 length: 15 residues. Germline CDR1 reads LNHDA; CDR2 reads SQIVND (reference sequence). V was pared by 6 bases and J by 3 bases, with 15 bases between.